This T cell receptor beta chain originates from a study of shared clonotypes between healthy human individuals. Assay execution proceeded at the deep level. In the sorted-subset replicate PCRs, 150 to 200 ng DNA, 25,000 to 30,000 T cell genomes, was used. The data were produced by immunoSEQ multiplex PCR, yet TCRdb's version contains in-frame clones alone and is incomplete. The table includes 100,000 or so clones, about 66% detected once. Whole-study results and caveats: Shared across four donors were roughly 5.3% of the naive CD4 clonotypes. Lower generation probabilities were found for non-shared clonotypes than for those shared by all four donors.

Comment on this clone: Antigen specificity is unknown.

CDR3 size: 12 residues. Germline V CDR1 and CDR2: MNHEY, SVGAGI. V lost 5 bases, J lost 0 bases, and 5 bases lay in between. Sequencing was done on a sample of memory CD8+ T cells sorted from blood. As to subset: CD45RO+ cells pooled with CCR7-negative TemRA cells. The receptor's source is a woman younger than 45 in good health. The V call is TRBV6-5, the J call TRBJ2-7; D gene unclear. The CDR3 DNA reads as TGTGCCAGCAGTCGGACCTCCTACGAGCAGTACTTC. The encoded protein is CASSRTSYEQYF.